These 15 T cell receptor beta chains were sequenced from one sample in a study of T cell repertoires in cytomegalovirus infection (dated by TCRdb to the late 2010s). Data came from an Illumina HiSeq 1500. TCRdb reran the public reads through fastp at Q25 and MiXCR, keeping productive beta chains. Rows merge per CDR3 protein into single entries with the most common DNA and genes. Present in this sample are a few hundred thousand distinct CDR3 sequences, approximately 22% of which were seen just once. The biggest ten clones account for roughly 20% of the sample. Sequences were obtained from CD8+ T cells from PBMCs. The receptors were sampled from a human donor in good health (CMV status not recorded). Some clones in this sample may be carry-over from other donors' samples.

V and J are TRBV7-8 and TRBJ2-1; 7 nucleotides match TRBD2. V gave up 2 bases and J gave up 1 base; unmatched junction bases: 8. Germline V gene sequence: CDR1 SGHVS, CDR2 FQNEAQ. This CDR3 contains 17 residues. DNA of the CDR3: TGTGCCAGCAGCTTAATCGGGGGGTCCCGGTCCTACAATGAGCAGTTCTTC. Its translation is CASSLIGGSRSYNEQFF.

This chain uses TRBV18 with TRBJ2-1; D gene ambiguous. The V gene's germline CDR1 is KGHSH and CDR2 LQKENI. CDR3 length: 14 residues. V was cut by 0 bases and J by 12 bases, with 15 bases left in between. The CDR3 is CASSPPALPSGQFF. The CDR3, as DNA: TGTGCCAGCTCACCACCGGCGCTCCCGTCTGGGCAGTTCTTC.

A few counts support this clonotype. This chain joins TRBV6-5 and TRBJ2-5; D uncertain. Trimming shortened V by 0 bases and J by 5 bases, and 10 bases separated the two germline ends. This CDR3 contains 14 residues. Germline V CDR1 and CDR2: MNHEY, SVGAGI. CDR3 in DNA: TGTGCCAGCAGTTACTCGCATACCGGGGAGACCCAGTACTTC. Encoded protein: CASSYSHTGETQYF.

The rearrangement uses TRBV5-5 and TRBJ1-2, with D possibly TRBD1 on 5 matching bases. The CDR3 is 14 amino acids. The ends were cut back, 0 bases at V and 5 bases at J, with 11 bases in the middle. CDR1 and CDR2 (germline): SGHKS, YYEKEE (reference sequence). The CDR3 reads CASSLAGTEYGYTF. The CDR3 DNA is TGTGCCAGCAGCTTGGCCGGGACGGAGTATGGCTACACCTTC.

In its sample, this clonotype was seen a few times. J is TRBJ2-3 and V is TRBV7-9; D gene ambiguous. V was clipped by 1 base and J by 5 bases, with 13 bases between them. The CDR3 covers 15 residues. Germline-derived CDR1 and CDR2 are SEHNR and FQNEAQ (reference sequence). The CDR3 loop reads CASSLERLTEDTQYF. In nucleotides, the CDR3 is TGTGCCAGCAGCTTAGAACGACTGACGGAAGATACGCAGTATTTT.

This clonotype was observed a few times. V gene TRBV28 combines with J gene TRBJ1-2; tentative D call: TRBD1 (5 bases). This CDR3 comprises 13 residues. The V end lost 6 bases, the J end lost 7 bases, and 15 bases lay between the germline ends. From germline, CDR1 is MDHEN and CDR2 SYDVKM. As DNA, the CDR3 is TGTGCCAGCAGGAAGGTGGGGGGGACTGGCTACACCTTC. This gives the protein CASRKVGGTGYTF.

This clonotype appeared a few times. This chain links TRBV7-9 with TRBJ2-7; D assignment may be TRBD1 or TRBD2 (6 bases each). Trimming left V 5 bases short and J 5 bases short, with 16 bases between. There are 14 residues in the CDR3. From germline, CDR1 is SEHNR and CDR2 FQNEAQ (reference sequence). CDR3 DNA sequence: TGTGCCAGCAGCACCGAGGGGGGACTCAACGAGCAGTACTTC. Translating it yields CASSTEGGLNEQYF.

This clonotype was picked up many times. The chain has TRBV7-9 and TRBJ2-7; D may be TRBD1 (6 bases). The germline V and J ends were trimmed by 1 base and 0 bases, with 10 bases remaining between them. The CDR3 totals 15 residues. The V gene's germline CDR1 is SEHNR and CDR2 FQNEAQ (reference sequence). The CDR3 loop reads CASSLGQGSSYEQYF. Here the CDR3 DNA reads TGTGCCAGCAGCTTAGGGCAGGGGAGCTCCTACGAGCAGTACTTC.

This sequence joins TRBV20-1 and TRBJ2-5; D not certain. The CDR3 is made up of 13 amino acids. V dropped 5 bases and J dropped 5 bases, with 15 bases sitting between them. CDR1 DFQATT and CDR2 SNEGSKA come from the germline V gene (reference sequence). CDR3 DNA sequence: TGCAGTGCTCAATTAGCTGCTACCGAGACCCAGTACTTC. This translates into CSAQLAATETQYF.

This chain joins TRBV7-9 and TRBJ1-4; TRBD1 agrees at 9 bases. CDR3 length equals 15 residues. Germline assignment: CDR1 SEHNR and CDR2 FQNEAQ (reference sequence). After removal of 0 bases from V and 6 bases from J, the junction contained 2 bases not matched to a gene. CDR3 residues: CASSLAGTGYEKLFF. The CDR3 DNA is TGTGCCAGCAGCTTAGCCGGGACAGGGTATGAAAAACTGTTTTTT.

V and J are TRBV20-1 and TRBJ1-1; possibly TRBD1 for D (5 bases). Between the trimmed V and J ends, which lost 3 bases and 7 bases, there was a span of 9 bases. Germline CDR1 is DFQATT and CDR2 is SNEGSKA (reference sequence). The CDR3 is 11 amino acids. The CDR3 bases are TGCAGTGCTAGCCGGGGGTTTGAAGCTTTCTTT. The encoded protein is CSASRGFEAFF.

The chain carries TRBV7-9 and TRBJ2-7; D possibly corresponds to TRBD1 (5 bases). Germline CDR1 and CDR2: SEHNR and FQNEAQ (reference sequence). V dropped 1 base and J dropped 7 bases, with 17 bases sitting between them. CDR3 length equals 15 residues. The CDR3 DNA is TGTGCCAGCAGCTTAGTCGGACACCCCACCGGAGAGCAGTACTTC. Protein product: CASSLVGHPTGEQYF.

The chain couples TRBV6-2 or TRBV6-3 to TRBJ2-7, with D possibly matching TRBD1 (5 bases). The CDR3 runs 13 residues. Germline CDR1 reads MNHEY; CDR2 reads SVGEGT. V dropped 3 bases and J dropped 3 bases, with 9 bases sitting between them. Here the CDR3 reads CASSYPDSYEQYF. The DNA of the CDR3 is TGTGCCAGCAGTTATCCTGACAGCTACGAGCAGTACTTC.

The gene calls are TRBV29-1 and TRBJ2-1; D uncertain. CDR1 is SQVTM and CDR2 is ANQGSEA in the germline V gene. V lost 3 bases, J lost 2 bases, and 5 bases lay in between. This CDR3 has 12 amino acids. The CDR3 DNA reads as TGCAGCGTTGAGGTGACCTACAATGAGCAGTTCTTC. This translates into CSVEVTYNEQFF.

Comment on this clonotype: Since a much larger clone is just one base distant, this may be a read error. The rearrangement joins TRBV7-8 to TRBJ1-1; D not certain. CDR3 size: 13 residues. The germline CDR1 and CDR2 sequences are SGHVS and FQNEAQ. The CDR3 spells CTSRVRENTEAFF. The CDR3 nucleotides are TGTACCAGCAGAGTTAGGGAGAACACTGAAGCTTTCTTT.